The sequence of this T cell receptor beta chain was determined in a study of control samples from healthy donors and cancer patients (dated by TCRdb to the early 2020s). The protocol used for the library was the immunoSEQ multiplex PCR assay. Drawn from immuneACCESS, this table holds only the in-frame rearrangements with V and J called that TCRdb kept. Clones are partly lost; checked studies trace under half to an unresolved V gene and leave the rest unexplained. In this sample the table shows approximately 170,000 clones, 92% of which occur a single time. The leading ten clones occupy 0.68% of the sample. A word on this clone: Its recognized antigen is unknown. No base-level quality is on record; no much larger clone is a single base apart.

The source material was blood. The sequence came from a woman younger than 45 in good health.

The CDR3 region has the sequence CASSSDSSNQPQHF. At the DNA level, the sequence is TGTGCCAGCAGCTCGGACAGTAGCAATCAGCCCCAGCATTTT. Recombination linked TRBV11-2 to TRBJ1-5; 6 matching bases give a weak D call of TRBD1. For CDR1 and CDR2, the germline V gene lists SGHAT and FQNNGV. Cut back by 4 bases and 0 bases, the V and J ends lie 7 bases apart. Taken from cysteine to phenylalanine, the CDR3 has 14 residues. Only the CDR3 portion is preserved as DNA: 42 bases, with reading frame beginning at the first base.